This T cell receptor beta chain was retrieved from a study of OX40 agonist ivuxolimab in advanced cancers. Study information: The patients' treatment was ivuxolimab, an agonistic anti-OX40 (CD134) antibody. Prior therapy, whether anti-PD-1, anti-PD-L1 or anti-CTLA-4, was allowed, and 35% to 40% had some. Whole-study findings and limits: Researchers report that CD8+ T cells had, on average, more expanded clones than CD4+.

Deletions cut 0 bases from V and 0 bases from J, with 13 bases between. CDR1 is SGHRS and CDR2 is YFSETQ in the germline V gene. The CDR3 is 16 amino acids. Patients were excluded for autoimmune disease history or systemic immunosuppression. With regard to this clone: As yet, its antigen is unknown.

Using immunoSEQ multiplex PCR, the repertoire was profiled, and TCRdb retains in-frame clones only, with some absent. The profile shows 50,000 to 70,000 clones, more than 80% of them singletons. The sequence was collected from an adult with an advanced solid tumor such as melanoma, head and neck, liver or kidney cancer. This material consisted of CD4+ or CD8+ T cells sorted from blood, taken in a trial of the OX40 agonist ivuxolimab. This chain joins TRBV5-1 and TRBJ2-7; D might be TRBD2 (5 bases). The CDR3 bases are TGCGCCAGCAGCTTGGCCGTTACGGGAATCTCCTACGAGCAGTACTTC. Protein: CASSLAVTGISYEQYF.